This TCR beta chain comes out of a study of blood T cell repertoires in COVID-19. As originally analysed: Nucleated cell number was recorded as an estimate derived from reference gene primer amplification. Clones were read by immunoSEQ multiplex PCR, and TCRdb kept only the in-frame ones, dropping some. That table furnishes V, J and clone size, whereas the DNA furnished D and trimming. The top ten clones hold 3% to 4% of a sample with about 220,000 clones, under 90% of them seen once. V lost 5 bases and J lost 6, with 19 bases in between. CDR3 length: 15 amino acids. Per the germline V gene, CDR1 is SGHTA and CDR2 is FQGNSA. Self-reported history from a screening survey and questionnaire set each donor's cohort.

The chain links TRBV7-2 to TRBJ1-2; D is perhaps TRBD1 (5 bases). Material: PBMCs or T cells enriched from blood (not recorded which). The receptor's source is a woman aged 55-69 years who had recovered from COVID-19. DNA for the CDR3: TGTGCCAGCAGCCCCGTCGGGGGGGGGAGGGATGGCTACACCTTC. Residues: CASSPVGGGRDGYTF.